This T cell receptor (beta chain) originates from a study of control samples from healthy donors and cancer patients. The assay was immunoSEQ multiplex PCR, and TCRdb's table has in-frame clones only and misses some. The profile shows around 200,000 clones, 85% to 95% of them singletons. V dropped 7 bases and J dropped 10 bases, with 23 bases sitting between them. This CDR3 comprises 16 residues. The germline V gene has CDR1 MNHEY and CDR2 SMNVEV (reference sequence). Specimen: blood. The clonotype originates from a man younger than 35 in good health. V is TRBV27 and J is TRBJ1-6; D unresolved. The CDR3 sequence: CASTSRAGPLGSPLHF. As DNA, the CDR3 is TGTGCCAGCACTTCTAGGGCAGGCCCGTTGGGGTCACCCCTCCACTTT.